The clone carrying this TCR beta chain showed up just a few times. Its antigen is currently unknown. Overall study results and limits: Tumor Tregs overlapped most with tumor, then blood, naive CD4+ cells.

The length of the CDR3 is 15 residues. With 0 bases clipped from V and 9 bases from J, the junction kept 9 bases outside the gene matches. Per germline, CDR1 LGHNA and CDR2 YSLEER. Naive CD4+ cells had CD25+ Tregs removed. Semi-nested PCR with Nested Universal Primer A followed constant-region reverse priming of full-length variable regions. MiXCR was run by TCRdb on the 5' RACE reads, yielding one entry per CDR3 protein. The sample includes tens of thousands of distinct CDR3 sequences, 28% of them seen just once. The material sequenced was naive CD4+ T cells sorted from blood. The subset was: naive CD4+ T cells, CD4+CD45RA+CD25-. This TCR was recovered from a female donor with breast cancer. V and J are TRBV4-3 and TRBJ2-3; 7 positions match TRBD2. The chain's CDR3 is CASSQDHRLAVTQYF. The CDR3 nucleotides are TGCGCCAGCAGCCAAGATCACCGCCTAGCGGTGACGCAGTATTTT.